The sequence of this T cell receptor beta chain was determined in a study of T cell repertoires in aging, cancer and after chemotherapy. Across the study: Paired samples before and after chemotherapy came from glioblastoma patients receiving temozolomide-based therapy.

A few counts support this clonotype. Its antigen remains unidentified. One junction end disagrees with the germline gene, perhaps due to a read error. General observations from the study: Immunological memory after chemotherapy cannot be judged from the repertoire data. Compared with age-matched healthy donors, untreated hematological or solid cancer patients showed higher blood TCR clonality.

Germline V gene data show CDR1 as GTSNPN and CDR2 as SVGIG (reference sequence). The CDR3 totals 11 residues. Rearranged V-D-J TRB sequences were amplified with a mixed TRB-A/B primer pool. TCRdb re-called the multiplex PCR reads through MiXCR, storing one row per CDR3 protein. The sample shows thousands of distinct CDR3 sequences, less than 65% of them seen only once. Amplification of TCR beta used genomic DNA extracted from peripheral blood. Input material: blood. The chain carries TRBV30 and TRBJ2-4, with a weak D call TRBD1 (5 bases). This clonotype was sampled from a human donor with a solid tumor. CDR3 loop: CAWSRGNVQYF. DNA for the CDR3: TGTGCCTGGAGTAGGGGAAACGTTCAGTACTTC.